What follows are 5 T cell receptor beta chains derived from one specimen sequenced in a study of T-cell memory formation after mild COVID-19. TCRdb re-called the 5' RACE reads with MiXCR, one entry per CDR3 protein. The table shows around 420,000 distinct CDR3 sequences, with 20% to 25% occurring only once. The sample consisted of PBMCs or a T cell subset sorted from them (not recorded which). Every receptor here comes from an adult woman who had mild COVID-19 (a few samples of this study predate the infection). Cell type and time point are not known.

The chain couples TRBV30 to TRBJ2-3; 11 positions agree with TRBD2. This CDR3 comprises 19 residues. The germline CDR1 and CDR2 sequences are GTSNPN and SVGIG (reference sequence). J gave up 3 bases and V 0 bases, and 14 bases lay outside the gene matches. In DNA form, the CDR3 reads TGTGCCTGGAGTGTAACCCCTCCCCTGACTAGCGGGGATACAGATACGCAGTATTTT. Encoded protein: CAWSVTPPLTSGDTDTQYF.

This clonotype has only one observation. V is TRBV6-5 and J is TRBJ1-1; 7 positions agree with TRBD1. V was clipped by 3 bases and J by 0 bases; unmatched bases: 4. The germline gives CDR1 MNHEY, CDR2 SVGAGI. The CDR3 totals 15 residues. DNA for the CDR3: TGTGCCAGCAGTTATAGGGGGCAGATGAACACTGAAGCTTTCTTT. This sequence encodes CASSYRGQMNTEAFF.

The V gene is TRBV12-3 or TRBV12-4, the J gene TRBJ1-3, with 7 positions matching TRBD1. J gave up 2 bases and V 6 bases, and 1 base lay outside the gene matches. CDR3 length equals 13 residues. CDR3 DNA sequence: TGTGCCAGCAGCAGGGGGACTGGAAACACCATATATTTT. It codes for CASSRGTGNTIYF.

This clonotype was seen a handful of times. The chain carries TRBV27 and TRBJ2-7; D is unresolved. The V end was cut by 6 bases, the J end by 0 bases, with 18 bases between. Looked up from germline, CDR1 is MNHEY and CDR2 is SMNVEV (reference sequence). The CDR3 extends over 16 amino acids. CDR3 in amino acids: CASSTESATSSYEQYF. In nucleotides, the CDR3 is TGTGCCAGCAGCACCGAAAGCGCCACGAGCTCCTACGAGCAGTACTTC.

This clonotype was counted between two and nine times. This chain joins TRBV12-3 or TRBV12-4 and TRBJ2-2, with D unresolved. The CDR3 contains 13 residues. Trimming cost V 7 bases and J 6 bases, with 12 bases left between them. The CDR3 DNA reads TGTGCCAGCATCCCCGGGTGGTCCGGGGAGCTGTTTTTT. Its translation: CASIPGWSGELFF.